Below, 2 T cell receptor beta chains from the same sample are listed, as sequenced in a study of T cells in localized non-small cell lung cancer. Clones were sequenced by immunoSEQ multiplex PCR, and TCRdb holds only the in-frame ones, with some missing. This table holds over a thousand clones, over 30% found once. Sample: normal lung tissue next to the tumor, taken before any cancer treatment. Receptor source: a female donor at least 60 years old with stage II lung adenocarcinoma.

The CDR3: CASTSYNSPLHF. For the CDR3, the DNA is TGTGCCAGTACCTCCTATAATTCACCCCTCCACTTT. The rearrangement joins TRBV19 to TRBJ1-6; no definite D call. The CDR3 extends over 12 amino acids. Germline V CDR1 and CDR2: LNHDA, SQIVND (reference sequence). The V and J ends lost 7 bases and 0 bases respectively, with 1 base between them.

This clone turned up a few times. This chain uses TRBV11-3 with TRBJ1-1; TRBD1 is a possible D gene (5 bases). Germline CDR1 reads SGHNT; CDR2 reads YENEEA. This CDR3 comprises 15 residues. Trimming removed 0 bases at V and 1 base at J, with 9 bases between. Here the CDR3 DNA reads TGTGCCAGCAGCTTAGAGGGGGGAGCGAACACTGAAGCTTTCTTT. This gives the protein CASSLEGGANTEAFF.